Described below is a single TCR beta chain sequence and its context. Its antigen is not yet known. Base qualities are not provided; no much larger clone lies one nucleotide away. CDR1 and CDR2 are drawn from the germline V gene (reference sequence): SEHNR, FQNEAQ. CDR3 length: 15 amino acids, cysteine to phenylalanine. Of all the DNA, just the CDR3 is kept, 45 bases in frame from base 1. Compared with germline, V lacks 6 bases and J lacks 1 base; bases without a gene match: 7. This record belongs to a study of blood T cell repertoires in COVID-19 (dated by TCRdb to 2018 to 2021). Regarding the study in general: Collaborator samples came from the United States, Italy and Spain and covered acute and convalescent phases of COVID-19. The material from the prospective study consisted of cDNA or gDNA derived from T cells, B-cell-depleted T cells, or PBMCs. The dataset comprised deeply sampled blood TCRbeta repertoires from subjects exposed to, actively infected with, or recovered from COVID-19. The repertoires were released in a freely available public database meant as a resource for research on the immune response to SARS-CoV-2. Samples were obtained from the ongoing ImmuneRACE study (first 160 participants) and from over 1,000 subjects provided by 6 global collaborators. The sample metadata nearly always contained a de-identified subject ID, COVID-19 status, age in years and sex. Where available, HLA class I and class II types were obtained from metadata supplied by the sample provider rather than from assay-based typing. Broader findings and caveats from the paper: How much clinical and demographic metadata was included differed by source and by participant, and the metadata was provided uncurated.

TCRbeta CDR3 regions were amplified from genomic DNA by means of the immunoSEQ Assay, a bias-controlled multiplex PCR. The paper's data handling went like this. The number of nucleated cells in each sample was estimated from the amplification of reference gene primers within the assay. To quantify the absolute abundance of each unique TCRbeta CDR3 rearrangement, sequence reads were collapsed and filtered. For each sample, productive Simpson clonality was calculated as the square root of Simpson's diversity index over productive rearrangements. The table was pulled from immuneACCESS by TCRdb, which kept in-frame rearrangements only. Such tables lose some clones; where checked, under half of the loss comes from unresolved V genes, and the rest has no known cause. V, J and clone size were drawn from that table, and D and trimming were deduced from the DNA. The sample table shows around 2,000 clones, and roughly 69% are seen once. In total, the top ten clones hold roughly 25% of the sample.

The collaborating institutions used their own protocols to collect whole blood in K2EDTA tubes. For TCRbeta analysis, collaborators shipped samples in one of three forms: frozen whole blood, isolated PBMCs, or DNA extracted from either of those sample types. The chain links TRBV7-9 with TRBJ2-7; the junction holds 9 bases that match TRBD2. The TCR comes from a man between 65 and 85 years old with active COVID-19. The sequencing sample was made of peripheral blood. The CDR3 region has the sequence CASSPHSGSSYEQYF. The sequenced DNA is TGTGCCAGCAGTCCCCATAGCGGGAGTTCCTACGAGCAGTACTTC.